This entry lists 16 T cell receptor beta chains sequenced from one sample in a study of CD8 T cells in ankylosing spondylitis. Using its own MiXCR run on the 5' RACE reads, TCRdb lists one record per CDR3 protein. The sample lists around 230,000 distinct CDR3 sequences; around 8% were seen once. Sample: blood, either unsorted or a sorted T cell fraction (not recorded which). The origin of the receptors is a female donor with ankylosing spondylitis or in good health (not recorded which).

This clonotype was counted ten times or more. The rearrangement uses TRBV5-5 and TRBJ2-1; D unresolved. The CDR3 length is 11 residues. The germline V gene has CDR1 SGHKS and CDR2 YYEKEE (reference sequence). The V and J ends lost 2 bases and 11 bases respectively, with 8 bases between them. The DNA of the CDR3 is TGTGCCAGCAGCTTAACGGGCCAGCAGTTCTTC. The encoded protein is CASSLTGQQFF.

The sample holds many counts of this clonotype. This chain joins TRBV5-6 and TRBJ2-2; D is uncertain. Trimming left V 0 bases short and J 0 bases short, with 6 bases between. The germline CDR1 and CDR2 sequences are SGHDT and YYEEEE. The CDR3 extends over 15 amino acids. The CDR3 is CASSLGSANTGELFF. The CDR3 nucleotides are TGTGCCAGCAGCTTGGGGTCAGCGAACACCGGGGAGCTGTTTTTT.

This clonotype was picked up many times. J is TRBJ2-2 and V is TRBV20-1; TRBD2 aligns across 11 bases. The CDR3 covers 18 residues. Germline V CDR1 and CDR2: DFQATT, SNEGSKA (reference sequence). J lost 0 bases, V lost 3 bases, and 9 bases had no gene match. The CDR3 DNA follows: TGCAGTGCTAGTAGACTAGCGGGAACCTTCGCGAACACCGGGGAGCTGTTTTTT. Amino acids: CSASRLAGTFANTGELFF.

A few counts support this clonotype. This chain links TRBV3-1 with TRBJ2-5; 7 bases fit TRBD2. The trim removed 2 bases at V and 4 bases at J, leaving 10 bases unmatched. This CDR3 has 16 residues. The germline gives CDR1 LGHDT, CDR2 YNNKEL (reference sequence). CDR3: CASSQQDGRSGETQYF. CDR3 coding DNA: TGTGCCAGCAGCCAACAGGACGGGAGGTCCGGAGAGACCCAGTACTTC.

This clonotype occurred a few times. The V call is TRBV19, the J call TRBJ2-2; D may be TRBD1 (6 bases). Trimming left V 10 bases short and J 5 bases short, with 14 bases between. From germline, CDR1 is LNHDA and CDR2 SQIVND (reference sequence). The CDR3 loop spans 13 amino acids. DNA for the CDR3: TGTGCCACCCAAAGGGGGTTTACCGGGGAGCTGTTTTTT. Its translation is CATQRGFTGELFF.

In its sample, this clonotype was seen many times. The CDR3 DNA reads TGCGCCAGCAGCTTGTCATCAGGGAGCCACGAGCAGTACTTC. It yields the protein CASSLSSGSHEQYF. The V call is TRBV5-1, the J call TRBJ2-7; D possibly uses TRBD1 or TRBD2 (5 bases each). The CDR3 consists of 14 residues. Per germline, CDR1 SGHRS and CDR2 YFSETQ. Trimming cost V 1 base and J 5 bases, with 13 bases left between them. The variable domain in full, completed from reference TRBV5-1 and TRBJ2-7, reads KAGVTQTPRYLIKTRGQQVTLSCSPISGHRSVSWYQQTPGQGLQFLFEYFSETQRNKGNFPGRFSGRQFSNSRSEMNVSTLELGDSALYLCASSLSSGSHEQYFGPGTRLTVT.

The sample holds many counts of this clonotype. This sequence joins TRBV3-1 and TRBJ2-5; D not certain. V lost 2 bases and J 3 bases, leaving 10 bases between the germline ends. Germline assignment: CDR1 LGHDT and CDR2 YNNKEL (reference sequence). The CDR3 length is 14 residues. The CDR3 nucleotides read TGTGCCAGCAGCCAAAGGGAAATAGAAGAGACCCAGTACTTC. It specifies CASSQREIEETQYF.

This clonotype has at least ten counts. The CDR3 sequence: CSARSWPGGSFEQYF. CDR3 sequence (DNA): TGCAGTGCTCGCAGTTGGCCAGGGGGGAGTTTCGAGCAGTACTTC. This chain joins TRBV20-1 and TRBJ2-7, with TRBD1 as a possible D gene (7 bases). The CDR3 covers 15 residues. The V gene lost 5 bases and the J gene lost 6 bases, with 23 bases spanning the gap. Germline V gene data show CDR1 as DFQATT and CDR2 as SNEGSKA (reference sequence).

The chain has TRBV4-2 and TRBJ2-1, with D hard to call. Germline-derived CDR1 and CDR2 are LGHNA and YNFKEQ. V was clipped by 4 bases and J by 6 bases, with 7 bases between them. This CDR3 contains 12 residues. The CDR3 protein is CASSPALNEQFF. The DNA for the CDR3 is TGTGCCAGCAGCCCTGCGCTCAATGAGCAGTTCTTC.

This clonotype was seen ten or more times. Written as DNA, the CDR3 is TGTGCCAGCAGCTCCCTCGAGCAGTACTTC. Amino acids: CASSSLEQYF. This chain connects TRBV7-9 to TRBJ2-7, with no clear D. The CDR3 sequence is 10 residues long. V shed 4 bases and J shed 6 bases, with 4 bases lying between them. Per germline, CDR1 SEHNR and CDR2 FQNEAQ (reference sequence).

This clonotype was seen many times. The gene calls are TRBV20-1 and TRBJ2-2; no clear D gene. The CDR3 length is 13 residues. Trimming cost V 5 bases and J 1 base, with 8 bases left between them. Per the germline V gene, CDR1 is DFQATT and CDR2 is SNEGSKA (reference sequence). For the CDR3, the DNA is TGCAGTGCTCGGTTGGTGAACACCGGGGAGCTGTTTTTT. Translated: CSARLVNTGELFF.

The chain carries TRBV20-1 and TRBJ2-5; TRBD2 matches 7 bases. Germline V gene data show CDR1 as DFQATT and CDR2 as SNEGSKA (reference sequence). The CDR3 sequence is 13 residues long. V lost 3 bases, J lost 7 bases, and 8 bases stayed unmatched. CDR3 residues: CSASGGNQATQYF. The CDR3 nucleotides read TGCAGTGCTAGCGGGGGGAACCAGGCGACCCAGTACTTC.

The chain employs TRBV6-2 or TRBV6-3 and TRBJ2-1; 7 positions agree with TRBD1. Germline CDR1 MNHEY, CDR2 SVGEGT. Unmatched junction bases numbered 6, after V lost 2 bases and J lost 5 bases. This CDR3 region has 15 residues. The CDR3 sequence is CASSYATGLHNEQFF. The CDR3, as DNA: TGTGCCAGCAGTTACGCGACAGGGCTGCACAATGAGCAGTTCTTC.

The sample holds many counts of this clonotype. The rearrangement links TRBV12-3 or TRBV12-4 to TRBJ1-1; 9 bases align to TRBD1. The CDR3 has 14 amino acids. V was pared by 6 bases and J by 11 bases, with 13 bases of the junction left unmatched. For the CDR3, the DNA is TGTGCCAGCAGCCGCCGGGACAGGGACCTTCAGGCTTTCTTT. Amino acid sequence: CASSRRDRDLQAFF.

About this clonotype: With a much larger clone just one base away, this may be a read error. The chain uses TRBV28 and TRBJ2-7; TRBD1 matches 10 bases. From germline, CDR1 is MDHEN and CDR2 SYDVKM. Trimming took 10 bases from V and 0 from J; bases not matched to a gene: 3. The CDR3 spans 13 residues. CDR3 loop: CATRDRGSYEQYF. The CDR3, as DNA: TGTGCCACCCGGGACAGGGGCTCCTACGAGCAGTACTTC.

This CDR3 is CASSHSRVGNSPLHF. CDR3 DNA: TGTGCCAGCAGCCATTCGAGGGTAGGCAATTCACCCCTCCACTTT. The rearrangement uses TRBV3-1 and TRBJ1-6, with D hard to call. Germline V gene data show CDR1 as LGHDT and CDR2 as YNNKEL (reference sequence). With 3 bases removed from V and 7 bases from J, the gap between germline ends came to 13 bases. This CDR3 has 15 residues. The full variable domain, with the rest looked up from reference TRBV3-1 and TRBJ1-6, is DTAVSQTPKYLVTQMGNDKSIKCEQNLGHDTMYWYKQDSKKFLKIMFSYNNKELIINETVPNRFSPKSPDKAHLNLHINSLELGDSAVYFCASSHSRVGNSPLHFGNGTRLTVT.